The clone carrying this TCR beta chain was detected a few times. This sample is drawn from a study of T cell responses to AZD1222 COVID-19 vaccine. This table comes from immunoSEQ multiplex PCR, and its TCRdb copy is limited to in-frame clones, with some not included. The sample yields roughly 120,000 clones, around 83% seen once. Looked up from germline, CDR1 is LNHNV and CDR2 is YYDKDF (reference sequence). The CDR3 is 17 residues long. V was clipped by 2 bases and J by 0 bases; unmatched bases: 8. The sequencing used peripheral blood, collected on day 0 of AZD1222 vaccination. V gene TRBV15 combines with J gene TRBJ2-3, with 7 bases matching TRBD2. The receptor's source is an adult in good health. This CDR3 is CATSRYLAVASTDTQYF. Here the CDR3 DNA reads TGTGCCACCAGCAGATATCTAGCGGTTGCTAGCACAGATACGCAGTATTTT.